The clone carrying this T cell receptor beta chain was found a few times. What it binds is unknown. This entry belongs to a study of blood T cells in healthy people across ages. A J-beta primer mix and a sample-barcoded 5' primer were used in a second PCR of roughly 7 to 12 cycles. TCRdb reprocessed the 5' RACE reads via MiXCR and lists one record per CDR3 protein. The repertoire holds 800,000 to 950,000 distinct CDR3 sequences, with 25% to 30% as singletons. V lost 0 bases and J 6 bases, leaving 5 bases between the germline ends. The CDR3 is made up of 11 amino acids. Germline lookup yields CDR1 DFQATT and CDR2 SNEGSKA (reference sequence). Study conclusions and caveats: Across samples, TCR beta diversity tracked strongly with naive T cell percentage. It was held that diversity estimates obtained from one million T cells represented underestimates. Age showed a roughly linear inverse relationship with TCR beta diversity per million T cells.

In addition, the sample was reused for a study of T cells of mothers and their children. That study reports: Mothers gave over 9 million TCR beta CDR3 reads each, and children 2.5 million to 3 million each.

Sequencing used blood. V usage is TRBV20-1 and J usage is TRBJ2-5; D gene ambiguous. The source is a middle-aged woman in good health. As DNA, the CDR3 is TGCAGTGCTAGAGATACGAAGACCCAGTACTTC. Protein product: CSARDTKTQYF.